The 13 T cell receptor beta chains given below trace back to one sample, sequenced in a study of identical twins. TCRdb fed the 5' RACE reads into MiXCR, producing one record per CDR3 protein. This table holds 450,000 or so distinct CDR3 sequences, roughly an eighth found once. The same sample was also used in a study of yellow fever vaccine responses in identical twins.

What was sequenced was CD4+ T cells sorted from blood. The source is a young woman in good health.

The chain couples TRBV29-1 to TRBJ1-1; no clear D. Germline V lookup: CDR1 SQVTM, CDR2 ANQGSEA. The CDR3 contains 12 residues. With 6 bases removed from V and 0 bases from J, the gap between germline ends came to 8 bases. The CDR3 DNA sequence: TGCAGCGTGCAGCCGATGAACACTGAAGCTTTCTTT. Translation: CSVQPMNTEAFF.

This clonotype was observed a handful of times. The CDR3 is CASSGLAASNEQFF. The CDR3 DNA follows: TGTGCCAGCAGTGGACTAGCTGCTAGTAATGAGCAGTTCTTC. J is TRBJ2-1 and V is TRBV12-3 or TRBV12-4, with TRBD2 matching 8 bases. Trimming at V came to 5 bases and at J to 7 bases, leaving 7 bases not matched to a gene. The CDR3 is made up of 14 amino acids.

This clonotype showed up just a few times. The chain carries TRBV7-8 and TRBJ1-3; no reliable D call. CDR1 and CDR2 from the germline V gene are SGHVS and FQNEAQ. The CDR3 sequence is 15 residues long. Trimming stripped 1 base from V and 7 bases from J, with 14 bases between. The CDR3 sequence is CASSLGYELRNTIYF. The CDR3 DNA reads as TGTGCCAGCAGCTTAGGTTATGAACTAAGGAACACCATATATTTT.

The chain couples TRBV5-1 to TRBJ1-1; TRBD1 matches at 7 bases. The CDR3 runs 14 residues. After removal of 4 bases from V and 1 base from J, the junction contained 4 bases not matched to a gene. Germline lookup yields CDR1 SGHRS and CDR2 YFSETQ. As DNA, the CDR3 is TGCGCCAGCAGCCCTGGACAGGCGAACACTGAAGCTTTCTTT. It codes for CASSPGQANTEAFF.

CDR3 protein: CASSLNGAGEQYF. CDR3 nucleotide sequence: TGTGCCAGCAGCTTAAATGGGGCGGGAGAGCAGTACTTC. The V and J genes are TRBV11-3 and TRBJ2-7; a weak D match, TRBD2 (6 bases). This CDR3 is built from 13 residues. V shed 2 bases and J shed 7 bases, with 12 bases lying between them. Germline V lookup: CDR1 SGHNT, CDR2 YENEEA. The whole variable domain, filled in from reference TRBV11-3 and TRBJ2-7, reads EAGVVQSPRYKIIEKKQPVAFWCNPISGHNTLYWYLQNLGQGPELLIRYENEEAVDDSQLPKDRFSAERLKGVDSTLKIQPAELGDSAVYLCASSLNGAGEQYFGPGTRLTVT.

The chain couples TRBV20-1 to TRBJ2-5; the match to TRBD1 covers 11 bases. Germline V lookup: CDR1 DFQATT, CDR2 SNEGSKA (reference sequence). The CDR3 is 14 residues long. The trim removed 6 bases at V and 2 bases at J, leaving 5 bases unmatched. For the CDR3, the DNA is TGCAGTGCAACCGGGACAGGGGGGCAAGAGACCCAGTACTTC. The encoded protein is CSATGTGGQETQYF.

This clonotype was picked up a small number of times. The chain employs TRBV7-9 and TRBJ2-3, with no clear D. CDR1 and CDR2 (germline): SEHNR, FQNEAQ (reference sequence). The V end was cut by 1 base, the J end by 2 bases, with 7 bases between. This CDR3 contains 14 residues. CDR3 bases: TGTGCCAGCAGCTTAGATGCACTCACAGATACGCAGTATTTT. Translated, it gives CASSLDALTDTQYF. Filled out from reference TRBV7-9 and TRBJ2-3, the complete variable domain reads DTGVSQNPRHKITKRGQNVTFRCDPISEHNRLYWYRQTLGQGPEFLTYFQNEAQLEKSRLLSDRFSAERPKGSFSTLEIQRTEQGDSAMYLCASSLDALTDTQYFGPGTRLTVL.

The CDR3 DNA is TGTGCCAGCTCACCACGGGACACTGTTGGCGGCTACACCTTC. As protein: CASSPRDTVGGYTF. The chain employs TRBV18 and TRBJ1-2; weak D call: TRBD1 (6 bases). The CDR3 spans 14 residues. V was cut by 1 base and J by 8 bases, with 14 bases left in between. Germline V gene lookup returns CDR1 KGHSH and CDR2 LQKENI.

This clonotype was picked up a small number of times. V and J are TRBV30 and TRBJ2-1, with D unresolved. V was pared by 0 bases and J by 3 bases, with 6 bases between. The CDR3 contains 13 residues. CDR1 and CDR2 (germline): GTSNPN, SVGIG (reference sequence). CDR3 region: CAWSVAGYNEQFF. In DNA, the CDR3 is TGTGCCTGGAGTGTGGCTGGCTACAATGAGCAGTTCTTC.

CDR3 DNA: TGCGCCAGCAGCTTGGGACAGAACAATCAGCCCCAGCATTTT. Translated, it gives CASSLGQNNQPQHF. The chain combines TRBV5-1 with TRBJ1-5; D possibly corresponds to TRBD1 (5 bases). V lost 0 bases and J lost 3, with 7 bases in between. The CDR3 loop spans 14 amino acids. Germline values: CDR1 SGHRS, CDR2 YFSETQ.

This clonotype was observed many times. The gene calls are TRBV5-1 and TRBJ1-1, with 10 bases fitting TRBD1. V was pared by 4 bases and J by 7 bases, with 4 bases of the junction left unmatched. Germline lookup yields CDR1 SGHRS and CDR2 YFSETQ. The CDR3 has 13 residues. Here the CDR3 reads CASSPDRGLEAFF. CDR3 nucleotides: TGCGCCAGCAGCCCAGACAGGGGGCTTGAAGCTTTCTTT.

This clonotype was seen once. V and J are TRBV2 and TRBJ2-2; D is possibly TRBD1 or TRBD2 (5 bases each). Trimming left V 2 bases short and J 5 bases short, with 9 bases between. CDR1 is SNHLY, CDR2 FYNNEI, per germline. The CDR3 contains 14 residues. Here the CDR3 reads CASSELGETGELFF. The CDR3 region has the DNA TGTGCCAGCAGTGAATTGGGGGAAACCGGGGAGCTGTTTTTT.

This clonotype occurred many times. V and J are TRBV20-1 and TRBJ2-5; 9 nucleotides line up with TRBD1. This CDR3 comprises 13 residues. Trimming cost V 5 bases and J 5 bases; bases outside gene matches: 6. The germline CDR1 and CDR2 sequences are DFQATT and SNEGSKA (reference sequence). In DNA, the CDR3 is TGCAGTGCTGACGGGACAGGGTTGGAGACCCAGTACTTC. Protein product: CSADGTGLETQYF.